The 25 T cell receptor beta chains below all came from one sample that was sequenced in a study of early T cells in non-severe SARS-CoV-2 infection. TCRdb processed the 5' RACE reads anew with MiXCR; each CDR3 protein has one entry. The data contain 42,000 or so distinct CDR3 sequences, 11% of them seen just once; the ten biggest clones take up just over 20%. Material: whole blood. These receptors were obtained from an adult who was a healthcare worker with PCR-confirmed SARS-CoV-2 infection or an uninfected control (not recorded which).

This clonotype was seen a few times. The CDR3 reads CASSIAGGVSYEQYF. In nucleotides, the CDR3 is TGTGCCAGTAGTATAGCTGGCGGGGTCTCCTACGAGCAGTACTTC. The V gene is TRBV19, the J gene TRBJ2-7; possible D gene TRBD2, 6 bases. Between the trimmed V and J ends, which lost 1 base and 0 bases, there was a span of 10 bases. The CDR3 loop spans 15 amino acids. The germline V gene has CDR1 LNHDA and CDR2 SQIVND (reference sequence). Supplemented by reference TRBV19 and TRBJ2-7, the full variable domain reads DGGITQSPKYLFRKEGQNVTLSCEQNLNHDAMYWYRQDPGQGLRLIYYSQIVNDFQKGDIAEGYSVSREKKESFPLTVTSAQKNPTAFYLCASSIAGGVSYEQYFGPGTRLTVT.

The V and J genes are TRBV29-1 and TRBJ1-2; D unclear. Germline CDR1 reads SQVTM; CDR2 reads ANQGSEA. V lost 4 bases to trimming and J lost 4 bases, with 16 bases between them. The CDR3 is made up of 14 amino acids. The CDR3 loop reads CSVAGTEHVYGYTF. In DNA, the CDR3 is TGCAGCGTTGCCGGAACGGAGCATGTCTATGGCTACACCTTC.

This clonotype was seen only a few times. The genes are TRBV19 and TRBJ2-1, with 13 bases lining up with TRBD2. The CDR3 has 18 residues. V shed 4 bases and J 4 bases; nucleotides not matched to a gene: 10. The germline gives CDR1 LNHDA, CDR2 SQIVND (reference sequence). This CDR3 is CASSKTGLAGRAYNEQFF. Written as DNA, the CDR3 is TGTGCCAGTAGTAAAACGGGACTAGCGGGAAGGGCGTACAATGAGCAGTTCTTC.

For the CDR3, the DNA is TGCAGCGCCGACCCGGGGACTGCCACAGATACGCAGTATTTT. Its translation: CSADPGTATDTQYF. The chain combines TRBV29-1 with TRBJ2-3, with a tentative D call TRBD2 (6 bases). CDR1 is SQVTM and CDR2 is ANQGSEA in the germline V gene. V dropped 7 bases and J dropped 2 bases, with 16 bases sitting between them. The CDR3 totals 14 residues.

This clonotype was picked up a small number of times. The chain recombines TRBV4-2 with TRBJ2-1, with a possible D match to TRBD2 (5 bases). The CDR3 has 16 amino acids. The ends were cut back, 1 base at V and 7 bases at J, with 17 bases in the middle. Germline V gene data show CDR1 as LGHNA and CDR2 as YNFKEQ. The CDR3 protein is CASSQGDRGPSNEQFF. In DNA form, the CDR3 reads TGTGCCAGCAGCCAAGGGGATAGAGGGCCTAGTAATGAGCAGTTCTTC.

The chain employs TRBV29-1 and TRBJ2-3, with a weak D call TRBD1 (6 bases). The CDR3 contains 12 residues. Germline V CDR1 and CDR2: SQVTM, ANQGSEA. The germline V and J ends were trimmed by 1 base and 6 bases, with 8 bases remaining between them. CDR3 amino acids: CSVEARGDTQYF. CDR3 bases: TGCAGCGTTGAAGCAAGGGGGGATACGCAGTATTTT.

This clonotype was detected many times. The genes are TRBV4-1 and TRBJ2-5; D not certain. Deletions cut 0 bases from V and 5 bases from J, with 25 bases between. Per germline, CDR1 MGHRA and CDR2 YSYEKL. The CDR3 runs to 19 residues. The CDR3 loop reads CASSQEAVPGWTGGETQYF. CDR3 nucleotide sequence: TGCGCCAGCAGCCAAGAGGCGGTCCCCGGTTGGACGGGTGGGGAGACCCAGTACTTC.

The CDR3, as DNA: TGTGCCAGCAGCTTAGAAGGATCGGGCGGTACCGCCACCCATGGCTACACCTTC. Amino acid sequence: CASSLEGSGGTATHGYTF. The gene calls are TRBV7-2 and TRBJ1-2; D gene ambiguous. The germline V and J ends were trimmed by 1 base and 6 bases, with 24 bases remaining between them. This CDR3 region has 18 residues. Germline V lookup: CDR1 SGHTA, CDR2 FQGNSA.

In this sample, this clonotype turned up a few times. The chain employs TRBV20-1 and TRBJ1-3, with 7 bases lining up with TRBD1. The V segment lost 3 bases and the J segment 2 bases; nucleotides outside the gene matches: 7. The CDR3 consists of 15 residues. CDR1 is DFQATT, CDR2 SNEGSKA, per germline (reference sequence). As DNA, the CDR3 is TGCAGTGCTAGTAACAGGGGTCTAGCTGGAAACACCATATATTTT. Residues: CSASNRGLAGNTIYF.

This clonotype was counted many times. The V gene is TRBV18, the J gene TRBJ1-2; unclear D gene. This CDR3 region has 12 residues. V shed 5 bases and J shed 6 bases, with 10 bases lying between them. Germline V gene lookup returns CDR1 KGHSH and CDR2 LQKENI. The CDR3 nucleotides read TGTGCCAGCTCAGAGAACATGGATGGCTACACCTTC. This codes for CASSENMDGYTF.

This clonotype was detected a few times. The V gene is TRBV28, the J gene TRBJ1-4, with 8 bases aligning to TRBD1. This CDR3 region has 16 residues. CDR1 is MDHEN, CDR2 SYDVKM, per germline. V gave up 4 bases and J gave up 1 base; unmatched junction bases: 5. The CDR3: CASSSSGGGTNEKLFF. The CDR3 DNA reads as TGTGCCAGCAGTTCATCAGGGGGCGGAACTAATGAAAAACTGTTTTTT.

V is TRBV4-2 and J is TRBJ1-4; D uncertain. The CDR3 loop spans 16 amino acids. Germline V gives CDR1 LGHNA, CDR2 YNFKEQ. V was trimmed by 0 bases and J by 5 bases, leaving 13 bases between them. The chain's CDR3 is CASSQDPGVVNEKLFF. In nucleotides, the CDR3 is TGTGCCAGCAGCCAAGACCCCGGGGTCGTAAATGAAAAACTGTTTTTT.

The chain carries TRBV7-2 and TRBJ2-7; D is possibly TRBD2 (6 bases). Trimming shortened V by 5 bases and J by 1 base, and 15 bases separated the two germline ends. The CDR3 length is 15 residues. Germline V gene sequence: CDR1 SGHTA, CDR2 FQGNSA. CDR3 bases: TGTGCCAGCAGCCTACCGGGACTCGGTTCCTACGAGCAGTACTTC. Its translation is CASSLPGLGSYEQYF.

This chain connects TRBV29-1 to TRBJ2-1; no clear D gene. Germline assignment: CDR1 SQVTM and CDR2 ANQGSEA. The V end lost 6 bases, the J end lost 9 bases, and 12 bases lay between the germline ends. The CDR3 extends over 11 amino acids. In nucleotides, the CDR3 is TGCAGCGTAGCACGAAGGGCTGAGCAGTTCTTC. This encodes CSVARRAEQFF.

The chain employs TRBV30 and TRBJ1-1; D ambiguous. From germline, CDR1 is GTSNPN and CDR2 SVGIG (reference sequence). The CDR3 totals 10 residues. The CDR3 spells CAALGTEAFF. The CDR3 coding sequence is TGTGCTGCGCTCGGCACTGAAGCTTTCTTT. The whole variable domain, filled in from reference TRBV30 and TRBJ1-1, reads SQTIHQWPATLVQPVGSPLSLECTVEGTSNPNLYWYRQAAGRGLQLLFYSVGIGQISSEVPQNLSASRPQDRQFILSSKKLLLSDSGFYLCAALGTEAFFGQGTRLTVV.

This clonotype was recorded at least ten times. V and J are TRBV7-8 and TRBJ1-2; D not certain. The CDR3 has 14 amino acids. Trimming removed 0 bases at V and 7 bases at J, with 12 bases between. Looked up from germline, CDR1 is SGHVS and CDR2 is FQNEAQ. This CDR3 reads CASSLARSWGGYTF. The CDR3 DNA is TGTGCCAGCAGCTTAGCGCGGTCGTGGGGTGGCTACACCTTC.

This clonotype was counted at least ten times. CDR3 nucleotide sequence: TGTGCTAGTGGTTTGTCCACGGCAGTAATCAGCCCCCAGCATTTT. Its protein is CASGLSTAVISPQHF. The V and J genes are TRBV12-5 and TRBJ1-5; unclear D gene. CDR1 is LGHNT and CDR2 is FRNRAP in the germline V gene. Trimming left V 2 bases short and J 10 bases short, with 18 bases between. The CDR3 totals 15 residues.

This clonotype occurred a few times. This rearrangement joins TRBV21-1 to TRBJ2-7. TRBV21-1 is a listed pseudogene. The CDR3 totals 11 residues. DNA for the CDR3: TGTGCCAGCAGCAAGAATCACGAGCAGTACTTC. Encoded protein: CASSKNHEQYF.

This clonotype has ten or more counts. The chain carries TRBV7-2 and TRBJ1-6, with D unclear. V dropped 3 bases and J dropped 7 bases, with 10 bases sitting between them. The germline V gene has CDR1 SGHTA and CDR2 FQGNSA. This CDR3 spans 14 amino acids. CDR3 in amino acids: CASSLSGGNSPLHF. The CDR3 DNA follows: TGTGCCAGCAGCTTGAGTGGAGGGAATTCACCCCTCCACTTT. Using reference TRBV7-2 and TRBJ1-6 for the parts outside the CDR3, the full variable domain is GAGVSQSPSNKVTEKGKDVELRCDPISGHTALYWYRQSLGQGLEFLIYFQGNSAPDKSGLPSDRFSAERTGGSVSTLTIQRTQQEDSAVYLCASSLSGGNSPLHFGNGTRLTVT.

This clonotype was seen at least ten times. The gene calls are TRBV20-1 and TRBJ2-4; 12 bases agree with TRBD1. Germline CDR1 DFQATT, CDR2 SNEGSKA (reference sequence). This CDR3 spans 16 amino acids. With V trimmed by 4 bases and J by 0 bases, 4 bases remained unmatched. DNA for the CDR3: TGCAGTGCTACGGGACAGGGGGCACTAGCCAAAAACATTCAGTACTTC. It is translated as CSATGQGALAKNIQYF.

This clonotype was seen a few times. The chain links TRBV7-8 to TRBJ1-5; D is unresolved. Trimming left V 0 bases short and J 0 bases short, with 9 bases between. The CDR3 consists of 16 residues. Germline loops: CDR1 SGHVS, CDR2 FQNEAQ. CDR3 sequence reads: CASSLADPFSNQPQHF. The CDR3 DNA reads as TGTGCCAGCAGCTTAGCAGACCCTTTTAGCAATCAGCCCCAGCATTTT.

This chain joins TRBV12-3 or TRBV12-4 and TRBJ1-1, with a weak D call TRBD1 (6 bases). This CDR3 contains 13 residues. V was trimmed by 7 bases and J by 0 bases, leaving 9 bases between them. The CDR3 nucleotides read TGTGCCAGCAACAGGGAGATGAACACTGAAGCTTTCTTT. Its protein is CASNREMNTEAFF.

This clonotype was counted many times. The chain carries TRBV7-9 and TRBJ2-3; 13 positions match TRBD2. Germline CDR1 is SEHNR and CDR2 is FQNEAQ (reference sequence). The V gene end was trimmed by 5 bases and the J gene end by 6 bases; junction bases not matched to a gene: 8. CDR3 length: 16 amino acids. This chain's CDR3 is CASSPGLAGVRDTQYF. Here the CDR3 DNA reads TGTGCCAGCAGCCCCGGACTAGCGGGAGTTCGTGATACGCAGTATTTT.

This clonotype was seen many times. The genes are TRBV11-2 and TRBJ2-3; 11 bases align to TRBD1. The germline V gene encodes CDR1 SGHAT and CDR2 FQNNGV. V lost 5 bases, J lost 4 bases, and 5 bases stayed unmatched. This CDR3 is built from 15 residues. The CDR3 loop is CASSPRTGGADTQYF. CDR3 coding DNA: TGTGCCAGCAGCCCGAGGACAGGGGGCGCAGATACGCAGTATTTT.

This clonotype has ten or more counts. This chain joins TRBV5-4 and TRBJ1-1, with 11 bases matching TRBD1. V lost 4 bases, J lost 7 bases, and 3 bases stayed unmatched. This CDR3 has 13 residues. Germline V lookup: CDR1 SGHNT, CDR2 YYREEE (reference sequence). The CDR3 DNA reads TGTGCCAGCAGCCCCGGGACAGGGGGTGAAGCTTTCTTT. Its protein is CASSPGTGGEAFF.